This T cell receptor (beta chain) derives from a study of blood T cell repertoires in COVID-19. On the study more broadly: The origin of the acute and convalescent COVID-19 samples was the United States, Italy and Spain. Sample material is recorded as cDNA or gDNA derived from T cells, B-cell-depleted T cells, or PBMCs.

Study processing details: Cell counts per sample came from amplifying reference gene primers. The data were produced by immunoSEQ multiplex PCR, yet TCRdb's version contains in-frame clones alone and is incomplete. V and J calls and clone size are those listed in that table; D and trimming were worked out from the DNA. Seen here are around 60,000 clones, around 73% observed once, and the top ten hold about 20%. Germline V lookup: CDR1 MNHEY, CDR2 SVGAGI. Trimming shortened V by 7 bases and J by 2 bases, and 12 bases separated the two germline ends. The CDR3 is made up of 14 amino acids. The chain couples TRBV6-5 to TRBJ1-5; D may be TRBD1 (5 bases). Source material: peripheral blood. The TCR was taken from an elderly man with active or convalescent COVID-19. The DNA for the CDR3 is TGTGCCAGCACTAGGCAACAGGGCAATCAGCCCCAGCATTTT. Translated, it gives CASTRQQGNQPQHF.